This entry concerns a single T cell receptor (beta chain). Clones were sequenced by immunoSEQ multiplex PCR, and TCRdb holds only the in-frame ones, with some missing. Found here are around 370,000 clones, more than 75% of them singletons; the top ten hold roughly 3.5%. CDR3 length: 16 amino acids. Germline V CDR1 and CDR2: LGHDT, YNNKEL (reference sequence). V gave up 3 bases and J gave up 4 bases; unmatched junction bases: 9. The data are from a study of blood T cell repertoires in COVID-19. V and J are TRBV3-1 (or the pseudogene TRBV3-2) and TRBJ1-1; the match to TRBD1 covers 9 bases. The sample comprised peripheral blood. This receptor was obtained from a woman between 18 and 30 years old who had recovered from COVID-19. CDR3 loop: CASSQGDRVRSTEAFF. The CDR3, as DNA: TGTGCCAGCAGCCAGGGGGACAGGGTTCGCTCCACTGAAGCTTTCTTT.